This TCR beta chain comes out of a study of metastatic and nonmetastatic thyroid tumors. How the authors handled the data: For papillary thyroid cancer, a distant-metastasis classifier was constructed from CDR3 differences observed across clinicopathological groups. Through MiXCR, TCRdb re-clonotyped the PCR reads. Clone size and V and J calls follow TCRdb, not the original study. This table holds around 44,000 clones, 28% found once. Germline loops: CDR1 SGHRS, CDR2 YFSETQ. Losses at the gene ends were 4 bases for V and 4 bases for J; bases not matched to a gene: 5. This CDR3 has 15 residues. Study outcomes and limitations: Malignant thyroid tumors reportedly exceeded benign nodules significantly in TCR beta diversity, with the difference appearing in blood and tumor.

Treatment of any kind had been given to no patient before thyroid surgery. This clone was seen ten or more times. The antigen is unknown. The specimen sequenced was blood. This chain connects TRBV5-1 to TRBJ1-2; TRBD1 aligns across 12 bases. The clonotype was recovered from a male donor with papillary thyroid cancer or a benign thyroid nodule (not recorded which). Some clones in this sample may be carry-over from other donors' samples. This chain's CDR3 is CASSPGQGAIYGYTF. DNA for the CDR3: TGCGCCAGCAGCCCGGGACAGGGGGCGATCTATGGCTACACCTTC. Based on the CDR3 plus reference TRBV5-1 and TRBJ1-2, the full variable domain is KAGVTQTPRYLIKTRGQQVTLSCSPISGHRSVSWYQQTPGQGLQFLFEYFSETQRNKGNFPGRFSGRQFSNSRSEMNVSTLELGDSALYLCASSPGQGAIYGYTFGSGTRLTVV.